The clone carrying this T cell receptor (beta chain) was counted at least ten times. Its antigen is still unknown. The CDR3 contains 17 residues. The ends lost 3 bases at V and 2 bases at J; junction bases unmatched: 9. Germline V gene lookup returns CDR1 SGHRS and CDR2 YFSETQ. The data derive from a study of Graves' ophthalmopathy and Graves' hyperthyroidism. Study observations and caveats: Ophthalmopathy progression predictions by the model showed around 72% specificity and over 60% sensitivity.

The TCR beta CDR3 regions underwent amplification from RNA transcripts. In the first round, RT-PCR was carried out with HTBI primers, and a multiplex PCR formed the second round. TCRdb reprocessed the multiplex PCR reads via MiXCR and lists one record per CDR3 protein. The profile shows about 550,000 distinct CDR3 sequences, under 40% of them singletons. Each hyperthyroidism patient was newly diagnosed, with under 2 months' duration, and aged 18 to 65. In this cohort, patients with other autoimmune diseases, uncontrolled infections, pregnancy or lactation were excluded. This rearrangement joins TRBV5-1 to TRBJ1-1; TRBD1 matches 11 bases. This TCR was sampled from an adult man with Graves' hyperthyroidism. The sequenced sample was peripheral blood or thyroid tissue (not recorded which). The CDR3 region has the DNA TGCGCCAGCAGCTCGGATGGACAGGGGGCGATCAACACTGAAGCTTTCTTT. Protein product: CASSSDGQGAINTEAFF.